These T cell receptor beta chains were read from a single sample in a study of sequential checkpoint blockade in melanoma. Assay: immunoSEQ multiplex PCR; the TCRdb copy retains only in-frame clones and omits some. The sample has fewer than 20,000 clones, under 65% seen once. Material: CD8+ T cells sorted from blood (inferred from file names), obtained from a patient given nivolumab and ipilimumab in sequence. Receptors were obtained from a human donor with melanoma. Both conserved end residues are trimmed from each CDR3. Fields, in order: V gene, CDR3 protein.

>TRBV6-5
ASSYGTGRATQY
>TRBV6-5
ASSNTVEAF
>TRBV2
ASYSGGLETQY
>TRBV6-5
ASGRLPSSYNEQF
>TRBV6-5
ASSLGTYYGYT
>TRBV6-5
ASRYGTGPNSPLH
>TRBV4-1
ASSERPWGAGANVLT
>TRBV2
ASSFTGVADEQY
>TRBV4-1
ASSQVLDRVQPQH
>TRBV9
ASSPGVVTEAF
>TRBV9
ASSSSGELF
>TRBV11-2
ASSLGGTGVTEAF
>TRBV30
AWGSGFTYEQY